This T cell receptor (beta chain) derives from a study of blood T cell repertoires in COVID-19. This clone is a singleton in its sample. Generated by immunoSEQ multiplex PCR, the TCRdb table keeps only in-frame clones and is missing some. The sample has hundreds of thousands of clones, around 87% seen once. Germline V gene lookup returns CDR1 MDHEN and CDR2 SYDVKM. V gave up 6 bases and J gave up 0 bases, with 12 bases separating them. CDR3 length equals 15 residues. This chain joins TRBV28 and TRBJ2-1; D not certain. The sample was peripheral blood. This TCR derives from a woman aged 55-75 years with COVID-19, enrolled during active disease. CDR3 loop: CASSRAGNSYNEQFF. The CDR3 DNA is TGTGCCAGCAGCCGCGCAGGCAACTCCTACAATGAGCAGTTCTTC.